What follows describes a single TCR beta chain. Its matching antigen is unknown. The sample belongs to a study of shared clonotypes between healthy human individuals. Study context: Per donor, three plates held CD4 naive cells, three held CD4 memory, two held CD8 naive and one held CD8 memory. Whole-study findings and limits: Shared across a few donors were 4% to 5% of the naive CD4 clonotypes.

The length of the CDR3 is 13 residues. Germline V gene lookup returns CDR1 MNHNS and CDR2 SASEGT. V dropped 11 bases and J dropped 4; count of bases not matched to a gene: 6. Each of the donors was a healthy adult who was HIV-negative and had not had a recent acute infection or vaccination. Every donor, a Caucasian adult, lived in Nashville, Tennessee. The data were produced by immunoSEQ multiplex PCR, yet TCRdb's version contains in-frame clones alone and is incomplete. The repertoire holds 950,000 to 1,300,000 clones, with about 74% as singletons. Sequencing was done on a sample of memory CD4+ T cells sorted from blood. Subset reported: CD45RA-negative fraction. The chain has TRBV6-1 and TRBJ1-5; the match to TRBD1 covers 9 bases. The source of this sequence is a man aged 18-30 years in good health. CDR3 residues: CAATGGANQPQHF. CDR3 DNA: TGTGCCGCCACAGGGGGCGCGAATCAGCCCCAGCATTTT.